Reported below is one T cell receptor (beta chain). Its antigen is not known. Following extraction, RNA underwent reverse transcription to cDNA, which served as the sequencing template. Some clones are missing from TCRdb's copy, which holds only in-frame ones; the method was immunoSEQ multiplex PCR. The table has 95,000 to 120,000 clones, under 60% seen once. This specimen comes from a study of CD8+ T cells in alopecia areata. Study findings and constraints: Scalp sample data also include resident alphabeta T cells from normal skin.

V gave up 4 bases and J gave up 4 bases; unmatched junction bases: 8. CDR1 is SGHNT, CDR2 YYREEE, per germline (reference sequence). The CDR3 runs to 14 residues. Lesional scalp tissue (obtained by punch biopsy) and peripheral blood were collected from alopecia areata patients. Source material: NKG2D-low CD8+ T cells sorted from blood. The chain employs TRBV5-4 and TRBJ2-7, with TRBD1 identical over 7 bases. This TCR was sampled from a human donor with alopecia areata. CDR3 residues: CASSTPTGRYEQYF. CDR3 DNA sequence: TGTGCCAGCAGCACGCCGACAGGGAGATACGAGCAGTACTTC.